One sample yielded the 32 T cell receptor beta chains listed below, sequenced in a study of CD8 T cells in ankylosing spondylitis. TCRdb re-called the 5' RACE reads through MiXCR, storing one row per CDR3 protein. The data hold more than 200,000 distinct CDR3 sequences, with 20% to 30% observed a single time. Sequenced sample: blood, either unsorted or a sorted T cell fraction (not recorded which). These receptors were taken from a male donor with ankylosing spondylitis or in good health (not recorded which).

This clonotype has a handful of counts. V and J are TRBV11-2 and TRBJ1-4; D call uncertain. CDR3 size: 13 residues. The germline V and J ends were trimmed by 2 bases and 8 bases, with 9 bases remaining between them. Germline lookup yields CDR1 SGHAT and CDR2 FQNNGV. CDR3 sequence: CASSLRLREKLFF. DNA for the CDR3: TGTGCCAGCAGCTTACGTTTGCGGGAAAAACTGTTTTTT.

This clonotype was recorded many times. The rearrangement links TRBV3-1 to TRBJ2-5; no firm D call. Trimming took off 4 bases at V and 2 bases at J, with 11 bases between the two ends. From germline, CDR1 is LGHDT and CDR2 YNNKEL (reference sequence). This CDR3 is 14 amino acids long. This chain's CDR3 is CASSPSRTQETQYF. The CDR3 nucleotides are TGTGCCAGCAGCCCCTCGAGAACACAAGAGACCCAGTACTTC.

The V gene is TRBV7-6, the J gene TRBJ1-5; the match to TRBD1 covers 7 bases. The ends lost 4 bases at V and 9 bases at J; junction bases unmatched: 9. The germline V gene has CDR1 SGHVS and CDR2 FNYEAQ. This CDR3 spans 14 amino acids. CDR3 coding DNA: TGTGCCAGCAGCTCCGCAGGGGGAAGTCTGCCCCAGCATTTT. Its protein product is CASSSAGGSLPQHF.

V is TRBV20-1 and J is TRBJ1-5; tentative D call: TRBD1 (5 bases). With 4 bases removed from V and 10 bases from J, the gap between germline ends came to 20 bases. The CDR3 is made up of 14 amino acids. Germline V gene data show CDR1 as DFQATT and CDR2 as SNEGSKA (reference sequence). This CDR3 reads CSATKTGQRSPQHF. The CDR3 region has the DNA TGCAGTGCTACCAAAACAGGTCAGAGGAGCCCCCAGCATTTT.

J is TRBJ1-2 and V is TRBV20-1, with a possible D match to TRBD1 (5 bases). Germline assignment: CDR1 DFQATT and CDR2 SNEGSKA (reference sequence). The CDR3 totals 9 residues. V gave up 5 bases and J gave up 10 bases, with 8 bases separating them. The CDR3 reads CSARGYYTF. In nucleotides, the CDR3 is TGCAGTGCTCGGGGGTACTACACCTTC.

This clonotype was counted a few times. The chain couples TRBV10-3 to TRBJ2-3; 10 positions match TRBD1. Germline values: CDR1 ENHRY, CDR2 SYGVKD. This CDR3 comprises 18 residues. V was clipped by 2 bases and J by 0 bases; unmatched bases: 8. DNA of the CDR3: TGTGCCATCAGTGAGGGTATGGGGACAGGGGCTAGCACAGATACGCAGTATTTT. This encodes CAISEGMGTGASTDTQYF.

This clonotype was counted at least ten times. This chain links TRBV12-3 or TRBV12-4 with TRBJ2-1; TRBD2 might be the D (6 bases). The V gene lost 4 bases and the J gene lost 4 bases, with 8 bases spanning the gap. This CDR3 region has 13 residues. The CDR3 coding sequence is TGTGCCAGCAGTTGGGGGGAGTACAATGAGCAGTTCTTC. It encodes CASSWGEYNEQFF.

This clonotype came up many times. J is TRBJ2-5 and V is TRBV20-1; no reliable D call. The CDR3 has 14 residues. Germline V gives CDR1 DFQATT, CDR2 SNEGSKA (reference sequence). V was cut by 1 base and J by 2 bases, with 11 bases left in between. CDR3 region: CSARGSPSQETQYF. CDR3 DNA: TGCAGTGCTAGAGGCTCGCCGTCACAAGAGACCCAGTACTTC.

The chain couples TRBV6-2 or TRBV6-3 to TRBJ2-5; a weak D match, TRBD1 (6 bases). Germline values: CDR1 MNHEY, CDR2 SVGEGT. The germline V and J ends were trimmed by 0 bases and 4 bases, with 30 bases remaining between them. This CDR3 has 21 amino acids. This chain's CDR3 is CASSYSYPSSTHTGSGETQYF. Here the CDR3 DNA reads TGTGCCAGCAGTTACTCTTACCCGTCGTCCACACACACAGGGTCGGGAGAGACCCAGTACTTC.

The rearrangement uses TRBV2 and TRBJ2-7; D is undetermined. The CDR3 totals 14 residues. From germline, CDR1 is SNHLY and CDR2 FYNNEI. Trimming cost V 8 bases and J 2 bases, with 16 bases left between them. For the CDR3, the DNA is TGTGCCAGCTCTTCCTCCTCGAAGACCTACGAGCAGTACTTC. Protein: CASSSSSKTYEQYF.

This clonotype has at least ten counts. V gene TRBV5-6 combines with J gene TRBJ2-5; no clear D. The ends were cut back, 3 bases at V and 2 bases at J, with 11 bases in the middle. Germline loops: CDR1 SGHDT, CDR2 YYEEEE. The CDR3 is made up of 14 amino acids. CDR3 in DNA: TGTGCCAGCAGCTCCCTTTTGGGTCAAGAGACCCAGTACTTC. Translation: CASSSLLGQETQYF.

Many counts were recorded for this clonotype. The chain uses TRBV12-3 or TRBV12-4 and TRBJ1-2; D perhaps matches TRBD1 (5 bases). The CDR3 covers 13 residues. V lost 4 bases and J 8 bases, leaving 14 bases between the germline ends. The CDR3 DNA sequence: TGTGCCAGCAGTTACCAGGGTATACGCGGCTACACCTTC. Translation: CASSYQGIRGYTF.

This clonotype was recorded a few times. This chain joins TRBV2 and TRBJ2-7; 11 bases agree with TRBD1. The CDR3 loop spans 15 amino acids. Losses at the gene ends were 6 bases for V and 6 bases for J; bases not matched to a gene: 10. Germline V lookup: CDR1 SNHLY, CDR2 FYNNEI. The CDR3 region is CASSALGQGESEQYF. Written as DNA, the CDR3 is TGTGCCAGCAGCGCCCTGGGACAGGGGGAGTCCGAGCAGTACTTC.

This clonotype has only a few counts. V gene TRBV20-1 combines with J gene TRBJ1-2; D is perhaps TRBD1 (6 bases). V was clipped by 0 bases and J by 2 bases, with 10 bases between them. There are 14 residues in the CDR3. Germline CDR1 DFQATT, CDR2 SNEGSKA (reference sequence). The CDR3 is CSARDQGQNYGYTF. As DNA, the CDR3 is TGCAGTGCTAGAGATCAAGGACAGAACTATGGCTACACCTTC.

The chain has TRBV29-1 and TRBJ2-7, with 7 bases identical to TRBD1. With V trimmed by 7 bases and J by 4 bases, 10 bases remained unmatched. In germline, CDR1 is SQVTM, CDR2 ANQGSEA. This CDR3 contains 13 residues. The CDR3 DNA reads as TGCAGCGCCCTTGGACAGGTTGTTTACGAGCAGTACTTC. This encodes CSALGQVVYEQYF.

The chain joins TRBV6-1 to TRBJ2-1; 9 nucleotides match TRBD2. Germline V gives CDR1 MNHNS, CDR2 SASEGT. CDR3 size: 15 residues. The J segment lost 5 bases and the V segment lost 8 bases, leaving 10 bases of the junction unmatched. The CDR3 spells CASRDYSGGHNEQFF. Written as DNA, the CDR3 is TGTGCCAGCCGAGACTATAGCGGGGGACACAATGAGCAGTTCTTC.

This clonotype was seen a few times. The J gene is TRBJ2-7, the V gene TRBV6-5; D may match TRBD1 or TRBD2 (5 bases each). This CDR3 spans 16 amino acids. The germline V gene has CDR1 MNHEY and CDR2 SVGAGI. The V end lost 6 bases, the J end lost 2 bases, and 20 bases lay between the germline ends. The CDR3 spells CASSATGTAIAYEQYF. Written as DNA, the CDR3 is TGTGCCAGCAGCGCAACCGGGACGGCCATCGCCTACGAGCAGTACTTC.

The chain carries TRBV29-1 and TRBJ2-3; the D gene is possibly TRBD2 (5 bases). Deletions cut 4 bases from V and 6 bases from J, with 14 bases between. The CDR3 extends over 13 amino acids. Germline V gene sequence: CDR1 SQVTM, CDR2 ANQGSEA. The CDR3 spells CSVARGPADTQYF. The CDR3 coding sequence is TGCAGCGTTGCCCGCGGGCCGGCGGATACGCAGTATTTT.

This clonotype was seen repeatedly, ten times or more. This chain uses TRBV7-2 with TRBJ1-2; 10 nucleotides agree with TRBD1. Germline V CDR1 and CDR2: SGHTA, FQGNSA. J was trimmed by 8 bases and V by 5 bases; bases with no gene match: 11. The CDR3 extends over 15 amino acids. CDR3 sequence reads: CASSGAAGQGFGYTF. The DNA of the CDR3 is TGTGCCAGCAGCGGTGCGGCGGGACAGGGGTTCGGCTACACCTTC. Together with reference TRBV7-2 and TRBJ1-2, the CDR3 gives the full variable domain: GAGVSQSPSNKVTEKGKDVELRCDPISGHTALYWYRQSLGQGLEFLIYFQGNSAPDKSGLPSDRFSAERTGGSVSTLTIQRTQQEDSAVYLCASSGAAGQGFGYTFGSGTRLTVV.

The rearrangement uses TRBV3-1 and TRBJ2-3; 10 bases fit TRBD2. The CDR3 is 18 amino acids. Germline V gives CDR1 LGHDT, CDR2 YNNKEL (reference sequence). Trimming cost V 10 bases and J 0 bases; bases outside gene matches: 16. CDR3 amino acids: CAICPTRTSGPSTDTQYF. In DNA, the CDR3 is TGTGCCATCTGCCCTACCCGGACTAGCGGTCCTAGCACAGATACGCAGTATTTT.

In this sample, this clonotype turned up many times. The rearrangement joins TRBV5-5 to TRBJ2-7; 10 bases are shared with TRBD1. Germline V gives CDR1 SGHKS, CDR2 YYEKEE (reference sequence). Losses at the gene ends were 1 base for V and 0 bases for J; bases not matched to a gene: 4. The CDR3 has 16 residues. This CDR3 reads CASSLQDRGSSYEQYF. CDR3 sequence (DNA): TGTGCCAGCAGCTTGCAGGACAGGGGGTCCTCCTACGAGCAGTACTTC. The full variable domain, rest sourced from reference TRBV5-5 and TRBJ2-7, is DAGVTQSPTHLIKTRGQQVTLRCSPISGHKSVSWYQQVLGQGPQFIFQYYEKEERGRGNFPDRFSARQFPNYSSELNVNALLLGDSALYLCASSLQDRGSSYEQYFGPGTRLTVT.

The genes are TRBV20-1 and TRBJ1-1, with unresolved D. The CDR3 has 11 residues. Germline V lookup: CDR1 DFQATT, CDR2 SNEGSKA (reference sequence). The V gene lost 7 bases and the J gene lost 2 bases, with 8 bases spanning the gap. The CDR3 region is CSVTINTEAFF. The CDR3 nucleotides read TGCAGTGTCACCATTAACACTGAAGCTTTCTTT.

V and J are TRBV28 and TRBJ2-1; no reliable D call. Trimming took 6 bases from V and 0 from J, leaving 6 bases between them. This CDR3 contains 13 residues. In germline, CDR1 is MDHEN, CDR2 SYDVKM. The DNA for the CDR3 is TGTGCCAGCAGGTACAGCTCCTACAATGAGCAGTTCTTC. Translating it yields CASRYSSYNEQFF.

This clonotype was observed a few times. The chain uses TRBV15 and TRBJ2-7; D is undetermined. The ends were cut back, 0 bases at V and 2 bases at J, with 14 bases in the middle. CDR3 length: 16 residues. CDR1 is LNHNV, CDR2 YYDKDF, per germline (reference sequence). CDR3 sequence: CATSRDLAAGTYEQYF. The CDR3 DNA sequence: TGTGCCACCAGCAGAGATTTGGCGGCTGGAACCTACGAGCAGTACTTC.

In this sample, this clonotype turned up many times. The chain joins TRBV6-1 to TRBJ2-1, with D hard to call. CDR3 size: 13 residues. CDR1 is MNHNS, CDR2 SASEGT, per germline. Trimming took 3 bases from V and 0 from J, leaving 3 bases between them. The CDR3 loop reads CASSDSSYNEQFF. The CDR3, as DNA: TGTGCCAGCAGTGATAGCTCCTACAATGAGCAGTTCTTC.

This chain links TRBV29-1 with TRBJ2-6; no clear D gene. Trimming removed 4 bases at V and 2 bases at J, with 3 bases between. The germline CDR1 and CDR2 sequences are SQVTM and ANQGSEA. CDR3 length: 12 residues. In nucleotides, the CDR3 is TGCAGCGTTGGGCCTGGGGCCAACGTCCTGACTTTC. Its protein product is CSVGPGANVLTF.

CDR3 amino acids: CASSSGVGGQETQYF. Written as DNA, the CDR3 is TGTGCCAGCAGTTCCGGGGTTGGTGGACAAGAGACCCAGTACTTC. The J gene is TRBJ2-5, the V gene TRBV2; D is perhaps TRBD2 (5 bases). This CDR3 has 15 residues. Trimming took 5 bases from V and 2 from J, leaving 15 bases between them. Per germline, CDR1 SNHLY and CDR2 FYNNEI.

This clonotype was seen repeatedly, ten times or more. The V gene is TRBV20-1, the J gene TRBJ2-3, with TRBD2 matching 9 bases. The CDR3 loop spans 14 amino acids. Germline V gene data show CDR1 as DFQATT and CDR2 as SNEGSKA (reference sequence). V dropped 5 bases and J dropped 4; count of bases not matched to a gene: 7. DNA of the CDR3: TGCAGTGCTTTGCGGGGGGGCCTGGCAGATACGCAGTATTTT. It specifies CSALRGGLADTQYF.

This clonotype was observed at least ten times. This rearrangement joins TRBV7-9 to TRBJ2-3, with TRBD2 as a possible D gene (5 bases). V gave up 3 bases and J gave up 0 bases, with 16 bases separating them. Germline CDR1 SEHNR, CDR2 FQNEAQ (reference sequence). This CDR3 is 17 amino acids long. The CDR3 nucleotides are TGTGCCAGCAGCTTGAACTTGGACTTAAGTAGCACAGATACGCAGTATTTT. Translation gives CASSLNLDLSSTDTQYF.

This clonotype has more than one count but fewer than ten. V gene TRBV24-1 combines with J gene TRBJ2-1, with D possibly matching TRBD2 (6 bases). V lost 3 bases and J lost 7, with 15 bases in between. This CDR3 contains 15 residues. The germline CDR1 and CDR2 sequences are KGHDR and SFDVKD. In DNA, the CDR3 is TGTGCCACCAGTGATCCCGGGGGTCCCATAAATGAGCAGTTCTTC. Protein product: CATSDPGGPINEQFF.

With regard to this clonotype: With a much larger clone just one base away, this may be a read error. In this CDR3 the conserved last residue, phenylalanine or tryptophan, is missing, so a read error is likely. The chain links TRBV4-1 to TRBJ2-2, with 13 positions matching TRBD2. Unmatched junction bases numbered 9, after V lost 4 bases and J lost 1 base. This CDR3 region has 19 residues. From germline, CDR1 is MGHRA and CDR2 YSYEKL. In DNA form, the CDR3 reads TGCGCCAGCAGCCGAATAACGGGACTAGCGGGGAAGAACACCGGGGAGCTGTTTCTT. Residues: CASSRITGLAGKNTGELFL.

The chain employs TRBV6-1 and TRBJ2-7, with a tentative D call TRBD1 (6 bases). V was cut by 9 bases and J by 5 bases, with 23 bases left in between. This CDR3 spans 15 amino acids. Germline V gene sequence: CDR1 MNHNS, CDR2 SASEGT. CDR3 DNA sequence: TGTGCCAGAAACAACAGGGTGCCCGTTTCCCACGAGCAGTACTTC. Protein sequence: CARNNRVPVSHEQYF.